These 22 T cell receptor beta chains came from one sample sequenced in a study of shared clonotypes between healthy human individuals. TCRdb keeps only in-frame clones here, not all; method: immunoSEQ multiplex PCR. The sample lists about 230,000 clones; over 50% were seen once. Specimen: memory CD4+ T cells sorted from blood. The subset: CD45RA-negative fraction. The origin of the receptors is a man in his thirties or forties in good health.

V and J are TRBV29-1 and TRBJ1-1; D may be TRBD1 (5 bases). The CDR3 consists of 11 residues. Germline loops: CDR1 SQVTM, CDR2 ANQGSEA. V was cut by 4 bases and J by 8 bases, with 11 bases left in between. CDR3 coding DNA: TGCAGCGTTGGGGGGGACGGGGAAGCTTTCTTT. As protein: CSVGGDGEAFF.

The chain recombines TRBV29-1 with TRBJ2-3; D call uncertain. Per germline, CDR1 SQVTM and CDR2 ANQGSEA. The CDR3 contains 11 residues. Trimming left V 2 bases short and J 6 bases short, with 6 bases between. The CDR3 coding sequence is TGCAGCGTTGAAATGCTTGATACGCAGTATTTT. Translation gives CSVEMLDTQYF.

The genes are TRBV27 and TRBJ2-7; D may be TRBD1 (6 bases). V gave up 4 bases and J gave up 3 bases, with 16 bases separating them. Germline-derived CDR1 and CDR2 are MNHEY and SMNVEV (reference sequence). CDR3 length: 15 residues. The CDR3 nucleotides read TGTGCCAGCAGTTCACAGGGCACAAGAGGCTACGAGCAGTACTTC. As protein: CASSSQGTRGYEQYF.

The V gene is TRBV6-6, the J gene TRBJ2-7; no definite D call. CDR3 length: 15 residues. V lost 0 bases and J lost 2, with 11 bases in between. Germline V gene sequence: CDR1 MNHNY, CDR2 SVGAGI (reference sequence). The CDR3 DNA reads as TGTGCCAGCAGTTACTCGTCCAGGAGCACCTACGAGCAGTACTTC. Its protein product is CASSYSSRSTYEQYF.

The rearrangement links TRBV18 to TRBJ2-7, with D perhaps being TRBD1 or TRBD2 (5 bases each). Between the trimmed V and J ends, which lost 2 bases and 0 bases, there was a span of 11 bases. The CDR3 has 15 amino acids. CDR1 is KGHSH, CDR2 LQKENI, per germline. Written as DNA, the CDR3 is TGTGCCAGCTCACCAACGGGGCCGAGCTCCTACGAGCAGTACTTC. It specifies CASSPTGPSSYEQYF.

The chain employs TRBV27 and TRBJ2-3; D not certain. This CDR3 has 11 residues. The germline gives CDR1 MNHEY, CDR2 SMNVEV (reference sequence). V shed 8 bases and J shed 0 bases, with 3 bases lying between them. In DNA, the CDR3 is TGTGCCAGCCCTAGCACAGATACGCAGTATTTT. As protein: CASPSTDTQYF.

This clone was found many times. The rearrangement links TRBV2 to TRBJ1-5, with D maybe TRBD1 (6 bases). The length of the CDR3 is 13 residues. The ends were cut back, 1 base at V and 5 bases at J, with 6 bases in the middle. Germline CDR1 SNHLY, CDR2 FYNNEI. CDR3 loop: CASSEEGDQPQHF. CDR3 in DNA: TGTGCCAGCAGTGAAGAGGGGGATCAGCCCCAGCATTTT.

A few counts support this clone. The J gene is TRBJ2-3, the V gene TRBV5-4; D gene ambiguous. Trimming cost V 0 bases and J 2 bases, with 7 bases left between them. Germline-derived CDR1 and CDR2 are SGHNT and YYREEE (reference sequence). The CDR3 runs 14 residues. The CDR3 DNA reads TGTGCCAGCAGCTTGGGACTGTACACAGATACGCAGTATTTT. This encodes CASSLGLYTDTQYF.

The V and J genes are TRBV7-8 and TRBJ2-3, with D perhaps given as TRBD1 or TRBD2 (5 bases each). Between the trimmed V and J ends, which lost 3 bases and 5 bases, there was a span of 12 bases. The CDR3 contains 14 residues. The germline CDR1 and CDR2 sequences are SGHVS and FQNEAQ. CDR3 protein: CASSFGGTVDTQYF. CDR3 nucleotide sequence: TGTGCCAGCAGCTTTGGGGGAACCGTAGATACGCAGTATTTT.

The genes are TRBV5-1 and TRBJ2-7; TRBD1 might be the D (6 bases). The length of the CDR3 is 15 residues. V shed 4 bases and J shed 1 base, with 15 bases lying between them. Germline CDR1 reads SGHRS; CDR2 reads YFSETQ. CDR3 residues: CASSPLQGQSYEQYF. Here the CDR3 DNA reads TGCGCCAGCAGCCCCCTGCAGGGACAATCCTACGAGCAGTACTTC.

This clone was found once. This chain joins TRBV6-5 and TRBJ2-5; D not resolved. CDR3 length: 14 amino acids. The germline V and J ends were trimmed by 3 bases and 1 base, with 9 bases remaining between them. Germline V gene sequence: CDR1 MNHEY, CDR2 SVGAGI. The CDR3 spells CASSYSQIQETQYF. DNA for the CDR3: TGTGCCAGCAGTTATTCGCAGATCCAAGAGACCCAGTACTTC.

This clone has a handful of counts. This chain connects TRBV27 to TRBJ1-5; 10 bases agree with TRBD1. The germline CDR1 and CDR2 sequences are MNHEY and SMNVEV (reference sequence). V gave up 5 bases and J gave up 3 bases; unmatched junction bases: 7. CDR3 length: 16 amino acids. The CDR3 is CASSPRTGGTNQPQHF. The CDR3 region has the DNA TGTGCCAGCAGTCCGAGGACAGGGGGAACCAATCAGCCCCAGCATTTT.

The J gene is TRBJ2-1, the V gene TRBV19, with 8 positions matching TRBD2. Unmatched junction bases numbered 14, after V lost 6 bases and J lost 10 bases. CDR3 length equals 15 residues. The germline gives CDR1 LNHDA, CDR2 SQIVND (reference sequence). As DNA, the CDR3 is TGTGCCAGTAGACTGCCCACGGGGGGGGCAGACGAGCAGTTCTTC. Translated: CASRLPTGGADEQFF.

This clone was seen a few times. The CDR3 DNA sequence: TGTGCCAGCAGTTCTTCAGGGTTTGGCTACACCTTC. Translation gives CASSSSGFGYTF. The chain combines TRBV2 with TRBJ1-2, with D possibly TRBD1 on 5 matching bases. Trimming removed 5 bases at V and 7 bases at J, with 11 bases between. The CDR3 has 12 residues. From germline, CDR1 is SNHLY and CDR2 FYNNEI.

V usage is TRBV5-1 and J usage is TRBJ2-7; D gene uncertain. The CDR3 extends over 13 amino acids. The V and J ends lost 0 bases and 6 bases respectively, with 10 bases between them. CDR1 is SGHRS and CDR2 is YFSETQ in the germline V gene. Here the CDR3 reads CASSLAGVPEQYF. As DNA, the CDR3 is TGCGCCAGCAGCTTGGCCGGAGTCCCCGAGCAGTACTTC.

The chain employs TRBV7-3 and TRBJ2-6, with D perhaps matching TRBD1 (6 bases). Germline V gene data show CDR1 as SGHTA and CDR2 as FQGTGA. The CDR3 has 17 amino acids. The germline V and J ends were trimmed by 5 bases and 0 bases, with 14 bases remaining between them. The CDR3 DNA sequence: TGTGCCAGCAGCCCTAAAACAGGGAGCTCTGGGGCCAACGTCCTGACTTTC. It encodes CASSPKTGSSGANVLTF.

This clone was picked up a small number of times. The rearrangement uses TRBV7-8 and TRBJ2-1; D unclear. The germline V gene has CDR1 SGHVS and CDR2 FQNEAQ. V was clipped by 5 bases and J by 9 bases, with 8 bases between them. CDR3 length: 11 residues. CDR3 amino acids: CASSLASEQFF. CDR3 nucleotide sequence: TGTGCCAGCAGCCTGGCTAGTGAGCAGTTCTTC. The full variable domain, its missing parts supplied by reference TRBV7-8 and TRBJ2-1, is GAGVSQSPRYKVAKRGQDVALRCDPISGHVSLFWYQQALGQGPEFLTYFQNEAQLDKSGLPSDRFFAERPEGSVSTLKIQRTQQEDSAVYLCASSLASEQFFGPGTRLTVL.

CDR3 in amino acids: CASRHGTETQYF. The CDR3 DNA reads as TGTGCCAGCAGGCACGGGACCGAGACCCAGTACTTC. The chain recombines TRBV11-2 with TRBJ2-5, with D possibly being TRBD1 or TRBD2 (5 bases each). Germline CDR1 and CDR2: SGHAT and FQNNGV. This CDR3 spans 12 amino acids. Between the trimmed V and J ends, which lost 6 bases and 5 bases, there was a span of 10 bases. The whole variable domain, filled in from reference TRBV11-2 and TRBJ2-5, reads EAGVAQSPRYKIIEKRQSVAFWCNPISGHATLYWYQQILGQGPKLLIQFQNNGVVDDSQLPKDRFSAERLKGVDSTLKIQPAKLEDSAVYLCASRHGTETQYFGPGTRLLVL.

This clone showed up just once. V usage is TRBV19 and J usage is TRBJ2-1, with 7 bases lining up with TRBD2. V lost 6 bases, J lost 0 bases, and 8 bases stayed unmatched. The germline V gene encodes CDR1 LNHDA and CDR2 SQIVND (reference sequence). This CDR3 spans 16 amino acids. The CDR3 here is CASRGSGLSSYNEQFF. In nucleotides, the CDR3 is TGTGCCAGTAGAGGTAGCGGGCTAAGCTCCTACAATGAGCAGTTCTTC.

This sequence joins TRBV5-1 and TRBJ1-2, with TRBD1 identical over 7 bases. V lost 0 bases and J lost 5; bases outside the gene matches: 4. This CDR3 contains 14 residues. Germline CDR1 and CDR2: SGHRS and YFSETQ. CDR3 sequence (DNA): TGCGCCAGCAGCTTGGATTCACAGGGGTATGGCTACACCTTC. It is translated as CASSLDSQGYGYTF.

This chain joins TRBV6-1 and TRBJ1-5, with D unclear. V was pared by 1 base and J by 5 bases, with 6 bases between. The CDR3 runs to 13 residues. Germline CDR1 is MNHNS and CDR2 is SASEGT. CDR3 in amino acids: CASSEVPYQPQHF. The CDR3 DNA reads TGTGCCAGCAGTGAAGTCCCTTATCAGCCCCAGCATTTT.

This chain links TRBV6-6 with TRBJ2-5, with TRBD2 matching 11 bases. Germline V gene lookup returns CDR1 MNHNY and CDR2 SVGAGI (reference sequence). This CDR3 has 15 residues. With 7 bases clipped from V and 4 bases from J, the junction kept 8 bases outside the gene matches. The CDR3 DNA reads TGTGCCAGCACCAAGACTAGCGGGATGTCAGAGACCCAGTACTTC. Its translation is CASTKTSGMSETQYF.